This TCR beta chain was recorded in a study of cytomegalovirus exposure and HLA in healthy donors. About the research overall: Membership in the Caucasian-associated ancestry cluster was found for 75% to 85% of approximately 430 genotyped donors.

As concerns this clone: Its target is not known.

PCR was performed using 60 Vbeta and 13 Jbeta primers. TCRdb's copy holds only in-frame clones and misses some; the assay was immunoSEQ multiplex PCR. The sample records approximately 170,000 clones, roughly 80% being singletons. After removal of 4 bases from V and 6 bases from J, the junction contained 10 bases not matched to a gene. Germline CDR1 and CDR2: SGHRS and YFSETQ. The CDR3 spans 15 residues. The study's findings and limits: Previously analyzed data showed that most TCR beta V segments were productive at a frequency of about 87% or about 30%. Indistinguishability led to the exclusion of some V segments, TRBV6-2 and TRBV6-3 included.

This sequence was found in a female donor in good health and CMV-seronegative. The chain uses TRBV5-1 and TRBJ2-7, with 10 bases lining up with TRBD1. Sequencing was done on a sample of PBMCs. The CDR3 reads CASSRGTGDSVEQYF. The CDR3 nucleotides read TGCGCCAGCAGCCGAGGGACAGGGGATTCCGTCGAGCAGTACTTC.